The 32 T cell receptor beta chains reported below all come from one sample, sequenced in a study of CD8+ T cells in alopecia areata. Extracted RNA was reverse transcribed, and the resulting cDNA served as sequencing template. Assay used: immunoSEQ multiplex PCR; TCRdb lists only in-frame clones, some missing. The sample consists of around 210,000 clones, around three fifths of them appearing once. The sample consisted of CD8+ T cells sorted from blood. These receptors came from a human donor in good health.

The chain recombines TRBV2 with TRBJ1-2; TRBD1 matches 10 bases. CDR1 is SNHLY and CDR2 is FYNNEI in the germline V gene. The CDR3 is 13 residues long. Germline trimming cut 11 bases from V and 3 bases from J; bases unmatched to any gene: 6. The CDR3 coding sequence is TGTGCCGTCAGGACAGGGGGATACTATGGCTACACCTTC. Translating gives CAVRTGGYYGYTF.

This clone was seen a handful of times. This chain connects TRBV7-9 to TRBJ2-5, with unresolved D. CDR1 is SEHNR and CDR2 is FQNEAQ in the germline V gene (reference sequence). The CDR3 contains 14 residues. The V gene lost 1 base and the J gene lost 4 bases, with 10 bases spanning the gap. The CDR3 bases are TGTGCCAGCAGCTTAGGAGAACAGAGAGAGACCCAGTACTTC. It codes for CASSLGEQRETQYF.

V usage is TRBV5-1 and J usage is TRBJ1-1; 7 bases map to TRBD1. Germline lookup yields CDR1 SGHRS and CDR2 YFSETQ. This CDR3 contains 12 residues. V gave up 4 bases and J gave up 9 bases; unmatched junction bases: 6. In DNA form, the CDR3 reads TGCGCCAGCAGCGACTGGGACAGCCAAGCTTTCTTT. Its translation: CASSDWDSQAFF.

The V call is TRBV6-5, the J call TRBJ1-6; possible D gene TRBD1, 5 bases. CDR1 and CDR2 (germline): MNHEY, SVGAGI. Deletions cut 0 bases from V and 10 bases from J, with 13 bases between. The CDR3 covers 15 residues. CDR3 DNA sequence: TGTGCCAGCAGTTACTCTGGCAGGGCCCAATCACCCCTCCACTTT. Translated, it gives CASSYSGRAQSPLHF.

The V and J genes are TRBV11-2 and TRBJ2-3; 10 bases align to TRBD2. The CDR3 totals 15 residues. V dropped 2 bases and J dropped 6; count of bases not matched to a gene: 5. From germline, CDR1 is SGHAT and CDR2 FQNNGV. Here the CDR3 reads CASSLTSGEFDTQYF. The CDR3, as DNA: TGTGCCAGCAGCTTAACTAGCGGGGAGTTTGATACGCAGTATTTT.

The chain has TRBV13 and TRBJ1-2, with D perhaps TRBD1 (5 bases). Germline lookup yields CDR1 PRHDT and CDR2 FYEKMQ (reference sequence). Trimming shortened V by 6 bases and J by 2 bases, and 10 bases separated the two germline ends. The CDR3 contains 13 residues. The CDR3 DNA sequence: TGTGCCAGCAGACCCAGGGCCAACTATGGCTACACCTTC. Protein sequence: CASRPRANYGYTF.

This clone has a handful of counts. Within the sample, other DNA sequences also encode this same CDR3. This chain joins TRBV29-1 and TRBJ1-2; 9 bases map to TRBD1. Germline V lookup: CDR1 SQVTM, CDR2 ANQGSEA. The J segment lost 1 base and the V segment lost 5 bases, leaving 2 bases of the junction unmatched. The CDR3 loop spans 13 amino acids. CDR3 residues: CSVRDRDNYGYTF. In DNA form, the CDR3 reads TGCAGCGTTCGGGACAGGGATAACTATGGCTACACCTTC.

About this clone itself: The CDR3 carries no conserved terminal phenylalanine or tryptophan, so it likely arises from a read error. The chain couples TRBV5-6 to TRBJ2-3; tentative D call: TRBD1 (6 bases). From germline, CDR1 is SGHDT and CDR2 YYEEEE. V was shortened by 4 bases and J by 0 bases, with 18 bases between the two germline ends. CDR3 length: 17 amino acids. The DNA for the CDR3 is TGTGCCAGCAGCCTGCGATTACAGGGAAGGAGCACAGATACGCAGTATCTT. Protein sequence: CASSLRLQGRSTDTQYL.

This clone was counted once. This rearrangement joins TRBV29-1 to TRBJ1-6; TRBD1 matches 9 bases. The germline V gene encodes CDR1 SQVTM and CDR2 ANQGSEA. Trimming at V came to 7 bases and at J to 9 bases, leaving 10 bases not matched to a gene. This CDR3 is built from 14 residues. DNA of the CDR3: TGCAGCGGTAAAGACAGGGGGGAATGTTCACCCCTCCACTTT. Its translation: CSGKDRGECSPLHF.

This clone turned up a few times. The genes are TRBV30 and TRBJ2-3; D gene ambiguous. Between the trimmed V and J ends, which lost 1 base and 0 bases, there was a span of 5 bases. The CDR3 consists of 13 residues. Germline V lookup: CDR1 GTSNPN, CDR2 SVGIG (reference sequence). The CDR3 bases are TGTGCCTGGAGTGCCCTCAGCACAGATACGCAGTATTTT. Protein: CAWSALSTDTQYF.

A single count supports this clone. V and J are TRBV6-8 and TRBJ1-4; TRBD1 is a possible D gene (6 bases). Germline V CDR1 and CDR2: MNHGY, SAAAGT. The germline V and J ends were trimmed by 6 bases and 7 bases, with 12 bases remaining between them. The CDR3 is made up of 13 amino acids. Here the CDR3 DNA reads TGTGCCAGCAGGAGAACAGGGTCTGAAAAACTGTTTTTT. Amino acids: CASRRTGSEKLFF.

This clone has just a few counts. V and J are TRBV6-5 and TRBJ2-7; 12 bases map to TRBD2. The CDR3 covers 15 residues. In germline, CDR1 is MNHEY, CDR2 SVGAGI. Unmatched junction bases numbered 7, after V lost 5 bases and J lost 5 bases. The CDR3 loop is CASSALAGGQDEQYF. The CDR3 nucleotides read TGTGCCAGCAGTGCCCTAGCGGGGGGGCAGGACGAGCAGTACTTC.

This chain uses TRBV27 with TRBJ2-1, with a weak D call TRBD2 (6 bases). V shed 6 bases and J shed 4 bases, with 10 bases lying between them. The CDR3 extends over 13 amino acids. Germline CDR1 is MNHEY and CDR2 is SMNVEV (reference sequence). The chain's CDR3 is CASRGTRYNEQFF. DNA of the CDR3: TGTGCCAGCAGGGGGACTCGTTACAATGAGCAGTTCTTC.

The chain's CDR3 is CASSPGQLYNEQFF. The CDR3 DNA sequence: TGCGCCAGCAGCCCGGGACAGCTTTACAATGAGCAGTTCTTC. This sequence joins TRBV5-1 and TRBJ2-1; 7 bases fit TRBD1. J was trimmed by 4 bases and V by 4 bases; bases with no gene match: 5. CDR3 length: 14 amino acids. In germline, CDR1 is SGHRS, CDR2 YFSETQ. Using reference TRBV5-1 and TRBJ2-1 for the parts outside the CDR3, the full variable domain is KAGVTQTPRYLIKTRGQQVTLSCSPISGHRSVSWYQQTPGQGLQFLFEYFSETQRNKGNFPGRFSGRQFSNSRSEMNVSTLELGDSALYLCASSPGQLYNEQFFGPGTRLTVL.

The V gene is TRBV29-1, the J gene TRBJ1-2, with a weak D call TRBD1 (5 bases). The CDR3 spans 14 residues. Germline CDR1 is SQVTM and CDR2 is ANQGSEA. V was cut by 5 bases and J by 5 bases, with 18 bases left in between. The CDR3 DNA reads TGCAGCGTTTTACCCCGGGGGTTAGAGTATGGCTACACCTTC. Translation: CSVLPRGLEYGYTF.

The V gene is TRBV29-1, the J gene TRBJ1-5, with D unclear. V was clipped by 2 bases and J by 4 bases, with 6 bases between them. There are 12 residues in the CDR3. Germline V CDR1 and CDR2: SQVTM, ANQGSEA. CDR3 DNA: TGCAGCGTTGAAACGGCTAATCAGCCCCAGCATTTT. It translates to CSVETANQPQHF.

The chain combines TRBV27 with TRBJ1-2; D remains unclear. The germline V gene encodes CDR1 MNHEY and CDR2 SMNVEV (reference sequence). This CDR3 region has 15 residues. Trimming removed 5 bases at V and 0 bases at J, with 13 bases between. CDR3: CASSVGPTANYGYTF. CDR3 sequence (DNA): TGTGCCAGCAGTGTCGGACCGACTGCTAACTATGGCTACACCTTC.

The chain recombines TRBV6-6 with TRBJ2-3; D is perhaps TRBD2 (5 bases). The V gene's germline CDR1 is MNHNY and CDR2 SVGAGI (reference sequence). The ends were cut back, 2 bases at V and 6 bases at J, with 6 bases in the middle. The CDR3 spans 12 residues. The CDR3 coding sequence is TGTGCCAGCAGTTACAGGAGGGATACGCAGTATTTT. Its translation: CASSYRRDTQYF.

A few counts support this clone. V gene TRBV7-9 combines with J gene TRBJ2-1; no firm D call. The CDR3 length is 11 residues. Germline loops: CDR1 SEHNR, CDR2 FQNEAQ (reference sequence). Deletions cut 5 bases from V and 7 bases from J, with 6 bases between. DNA of the CDR3: TGTGCCAGCAGCCCGGCGAATGAGCAGTTCTTC. It codes for CASSPANEQFF. The full variable domain, completed using reference TRBV7-9 and TRBJ2-1, is DTGVSQNPRHKITKRGQNVTFRCDPISEHNRLYWYRQTLGQGPEFLTYFQNEAQLEKSRLLSDRFSAERPKGSFSTLEIQRTEQGDSAMYLCASSPANEQFFGPGTRLTVL.

Here the CDR3 DNA reads TGCAGCGTCCCCTTGGGAAACACCATATATTTT. This sequence encodes CSVPLGNTIYF. The chain links TRBV29-1 to TRBJ1-3; no clear D. V was cut by 6 bases and J by 4 bases, with 7 bases left in between. Per germline, CDR1 SQVTM and CDR2 ANQGSEA. The CDR3 covers 11 residues.

The chain uses TRBV7-9 and TRBJ1-4; D remains ambiguous. CDR3 length equals 12 residues. Trimming removed 5 bases at V and 12 bases at J, with 13 bases between. The germline V gene encodes CDR1 SEHNR and CDR2 FQNEAQ (reference sequence). CDR3 protein: CASSPKGTQLFF. In DNA, the CDR3 is TGTGCCAGCAGCCCAAAGGGAACTCAACTGTTTTTT.

V usage is TRBV15 and J usage is TRBJ2-5, with 8 bases matching TRBD2. The germline V gene has CDR1 LNHNV and CDR2 YYDKDF (reference sequence). CDR3 length: 15 residues. V lost 3 bases to trimming and J lost 5 bases; unmatched junction nucleotides: 8. In DNA form, the CDR3 reads TGTGCCACCAGCAGCGGGGGGGCGGTTTCCGAGACCCAGTACTTC. It yields the protein CATSSGGAVSETQYF.

This chain uses TRBV29-1 with TRBJ2-4, with D perhaps matching TRBD1 or TRBD2 (6 bases each). V was shortened by 0 bases and J by 5 bases, with 11 bases between the two germline ends. Germline lookup yields CDR1 SQVTM and CDR2 ANQGSEA. CDR3 size: 14 residues. The CDR3 reads CSVEDWGAENIQYF. In DNA form, the CDR3 reads TGCAGCGTTGAAGATTGGGGGGCTGAAAACATTCAGTACTTC.

V is TRBV29-1 and J is TRBJ2-2; TRBD1 agrees at 11 bases. Germline values: CDR1 SQVTM, CDR2 ANQGSEA. The CDR3 has 13 residues. V lost 7 bases and J lost 6; bases outside the gene matches: 4. This chain's CDR3 is CSARTGGPGELFF. CDR3 bases: TGCAGCGCCCGGACAGGGGGCCCCGGGGAGCTGTTTTTT.

This clone was seen only a few times. The rearrangement joins TRBV7-9 to TRBJ2-7, with TRBD1 identical over 9 bases. V shed 5 bases and J 2 bases; nucleotides not matched to a gene: 7. The CDR3 totals 15 residues. CDR1 and CDR2 from the germline V gene are SEHNR and FQNEAQ (reference sequence). Written as DNA, the CDR3 is TGTGCCAGCAGCCCACCGGGACAGGGACCCTACGAGCAGTACTTC. Its translation: CASSPPGQGPYEQYF.

In its sample, this clone was seen once. The V gene is TRBV6-5, the J gene TRBJ2-2, with D unclear. In germline, CDR1 is MNHEY, CDR2 SVGAGI. Between the trimmed V and J ends, which lost 4 bases and 6 bases, there was a span of 18 bases. The CDR3 has 16 residues. CDR3 bases: TGTGCCAGCAGTTCCTCCCCCCTTGTGGGCGCCGGGGAGCTGTTTTTT. Protein product: CASSSSPLVGAGELFF.

This rearrangement joins TRBV11-2 to TRBJ1-5, with 7 bases that match TRBD1. The trim removed 4 bases at V and 2 bases at J, leaving 5 bases unmatched. Germline V gene lookup returns CDR1 SGHAT and CDR2 FQNNGV. There are 15 residues in the CDR3. The chain's CDR3 is CASSSPDRGNQPQHF. The DNA for the CDR3 is TGTGCCAGCAGCTCCCCAGACAGGGGCAATCAGCCCCAGCATTTT.

This clone was counted a few times. This chain uses TRBV7-9 with TRBJ2-3; 8 bases map to TRBD1. The junction had 6 bases not matched to a gene; V was cut back by 4 bases and J by 6 bases. CDR3 length: 14 amino acids. Looked up from germline, CDR1 is SEHNR and CDR2 is FQNEAQ (reference sequence). The CDR3 bases are TGTGCCAGCAGCTCTTTCCAGGGGGCGGATACGCAGTATTTT. Its protein product is CASSSFQGADTQYF.

The rearrangement links TRBV29-1 to TRBJ1-2; D uncertain. The CDR3 is 11 residues long. Trimming cost V 5 bases and J 3 bases, with 7 bases left between them. Germline CDR1 and CDR2: SQVTM and ANQGSEA. The CDR3 is CSVQKHYGYTF. The CDR3 bases are TGCAGCGTTCAGAAGCACTATGGCTACACCTTC.

The chain couples TRBV29-1 to TRBJ2-7; D possibly corresponds to TRBD1 (6 bases). This CDR3 spans 14 amino acids. Trimming removed 4 bases from V and 5 bases from J, with 18 bases in between. Germline loops: CDR1 SQVTM, CDR2 ANQGSEA. The CDR3 coding sequence is TGCAGCGTTGGTGCCGGGACACTCAGCGACGAGCAGTACTTC. This encodes CSVGAGTLSDEQYF.

The genes are TRBV9 and TRBJ2-2; possibly TRBD1 for D (6 bases). Germline CDR1 SGDLS, CDR2 YYNGEE. CDR3 length: 15 residues. Trimming removed 2 bases from V and 3 bases from J, with 11 bases in between. The DNA for the CDR3 is TGTGCCAGCAGCGTTCGACAGGTAGACACCGGGGAGCTGTTTTTT. It specifies CASSVRQVDTGELFF.

This clone was observed a few times. The chain couples TRBV7-7 to TRBJ2-2, with D uncertain. Germline CDR1 reads SSHAT; CDR2 reads FNYEAQ (reference sequence). V was trimmed by 1 base and J by 6 bases, leaving 6 bases between them. This CDR3 contains 13 residues. The CDR3 loop reads CASSLGEAGELFF. Written as DNA, the CDR3 is TGTGCCAGCAGCTTAGGCGAGGCCGGGGAGCTGTTTTTT. The variable domain in full, with the rest retrieved from reference TRBV7-7 and TRBJ2-2, is GAGVSQSPRYKVTKRGQDVTLRCDPISSHATLYWYQQALGQGPEFLTYFNYEAQPDKSGLPSDRFSAERPEGSISTLTIQRTEQRDSAMYRCASSLGEAGELFFGEGSRLTVL.